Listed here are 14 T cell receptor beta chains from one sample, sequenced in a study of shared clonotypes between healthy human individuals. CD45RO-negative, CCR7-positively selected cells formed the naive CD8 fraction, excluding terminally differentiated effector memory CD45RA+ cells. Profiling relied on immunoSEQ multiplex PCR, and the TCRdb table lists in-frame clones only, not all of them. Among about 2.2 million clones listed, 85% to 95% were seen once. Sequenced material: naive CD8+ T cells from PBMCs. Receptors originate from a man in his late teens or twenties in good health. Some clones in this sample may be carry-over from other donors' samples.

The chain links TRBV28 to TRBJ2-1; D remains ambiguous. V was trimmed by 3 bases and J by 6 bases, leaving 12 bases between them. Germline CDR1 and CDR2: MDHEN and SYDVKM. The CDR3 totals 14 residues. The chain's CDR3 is CASSFLHLGNEQFF. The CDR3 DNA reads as TGTGCCAGCAGTTTCCTCCATTTGGGCAATGAGCAGTTCTTC. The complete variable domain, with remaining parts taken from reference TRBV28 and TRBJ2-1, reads DVKVTQSSRYLVKRTGEKVFLECVQDMDHENMFWYRQDPGLGLRLIYFSYDVKMKEKGDIPEGYSVSREKKERFSLILESASTNQTSMYLCASSFLHLGNEQFFGPGTRLTVL.

CDR3 amino acids: CASYAPPLVAAFF. The DNA for the CDR3 is TGTGCCAGCTACGCACCCCCGCTTGTAGCAGCTTTCTTT. This chain joins TRBV2 and TRBJ1-1, with D unclear. This CDR3 comprises 13 residues. Trimming removed 8 bases from V and 10 bases from J, with 20 bases in between. CDR1 SNHLY and CDR2 FYNNEI come from the germline V gene. Combining the CDR3 with reference TRBV2 and TRBJ1-1 gives the whole variable domain EPEVTQTPSHQVTQMGQEVILRCVPISNHLYFYWYRQILGQKVEFLVSFYNNEISEKSEIFDDQFSVERPDGSNFTLKIRSTKLEDSAMYFCASYAPPLVAAFFGQGTRLTVV.

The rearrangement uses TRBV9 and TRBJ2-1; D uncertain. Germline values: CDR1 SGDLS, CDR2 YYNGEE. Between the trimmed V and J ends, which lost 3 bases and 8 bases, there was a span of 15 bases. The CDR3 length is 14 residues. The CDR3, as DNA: TGTGCCAGCAGCGGCCCCATTTTACCCCATGAGCAGTTCTTC. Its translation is CASSGPILPHEQFF.

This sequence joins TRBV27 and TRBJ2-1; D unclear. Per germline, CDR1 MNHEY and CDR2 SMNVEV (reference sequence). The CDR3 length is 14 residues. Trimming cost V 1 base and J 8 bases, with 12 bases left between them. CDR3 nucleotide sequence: TGTGCCAGCAGTTTATGGGGTCCGATAGATGAGCAGTTCTTC. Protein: CASSLWGPIDEQFF.

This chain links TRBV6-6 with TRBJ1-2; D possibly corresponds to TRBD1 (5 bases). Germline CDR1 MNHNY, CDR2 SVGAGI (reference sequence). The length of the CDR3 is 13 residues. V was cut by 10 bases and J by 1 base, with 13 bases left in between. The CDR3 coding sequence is TGTGCCACTTCGCCGACAGTTAACTATGGCTACACCTTC. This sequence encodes CATSPTVNYGYTF.

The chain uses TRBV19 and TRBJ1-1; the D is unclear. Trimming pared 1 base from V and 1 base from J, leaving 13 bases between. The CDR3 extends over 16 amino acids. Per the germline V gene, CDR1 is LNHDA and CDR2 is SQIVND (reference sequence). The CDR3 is CASSIVGRRRNTEAFF. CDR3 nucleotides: TGTGCCAGTAGTATAGTAGGCAGAAGAAGGAACACTGAAGCTTTCTTT.

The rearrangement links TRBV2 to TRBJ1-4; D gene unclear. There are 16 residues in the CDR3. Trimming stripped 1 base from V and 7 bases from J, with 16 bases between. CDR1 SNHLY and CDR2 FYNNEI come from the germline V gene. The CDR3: CASSEGLYRAGEKLFF. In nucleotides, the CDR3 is TGTGCCAGCAGTGAAGGACTATATCGGGCCGGTGAAAAACTGTTTTTT.

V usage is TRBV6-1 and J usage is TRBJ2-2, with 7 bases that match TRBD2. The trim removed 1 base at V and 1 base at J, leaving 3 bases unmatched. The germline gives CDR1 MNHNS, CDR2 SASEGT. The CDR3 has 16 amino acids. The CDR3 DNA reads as TGTGCCAGCAGTGAAGTGGGGGGGTGGAACACCGGGGAGCTGTTTTTT. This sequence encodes CASSEVGGWNTGELFF.

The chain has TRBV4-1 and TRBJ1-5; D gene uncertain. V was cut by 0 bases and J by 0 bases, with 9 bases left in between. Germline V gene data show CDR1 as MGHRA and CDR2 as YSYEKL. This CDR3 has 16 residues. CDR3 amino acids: CASSQESGISNQPQHF. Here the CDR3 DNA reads TGCGCCAGCAGCCAAGAGTCCGGGATTAGCAATCAGCCCCAGCATTTT.

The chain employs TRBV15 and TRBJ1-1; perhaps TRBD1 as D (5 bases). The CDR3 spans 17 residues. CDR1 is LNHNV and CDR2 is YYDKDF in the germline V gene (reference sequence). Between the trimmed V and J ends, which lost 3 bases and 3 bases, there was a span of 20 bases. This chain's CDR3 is CATSSGQGGGGDTEAFF. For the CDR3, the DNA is TGTGCCACCAGCAGTGGGCAAGGCGGTGGGGGGGACACTGAAGCTTTCTTT.

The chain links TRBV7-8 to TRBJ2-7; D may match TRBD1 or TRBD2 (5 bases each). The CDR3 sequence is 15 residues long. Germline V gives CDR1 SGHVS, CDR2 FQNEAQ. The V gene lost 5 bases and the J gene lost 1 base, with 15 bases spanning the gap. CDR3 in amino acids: CASSPLPGRSYEQYF. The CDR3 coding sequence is TGTGCCAGCAGCCCCTTGCCGGGGCGATCCTACGAGCAGTACTTC.

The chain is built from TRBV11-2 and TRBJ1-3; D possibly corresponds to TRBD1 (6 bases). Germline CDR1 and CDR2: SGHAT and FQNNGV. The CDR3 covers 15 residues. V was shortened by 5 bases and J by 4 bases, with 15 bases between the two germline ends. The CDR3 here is CASSPGVAWGNTIYF. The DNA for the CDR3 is TGTGCCAGCAGCCCAGGGGTGGCCTGGGGAAACACCATATATTTT.

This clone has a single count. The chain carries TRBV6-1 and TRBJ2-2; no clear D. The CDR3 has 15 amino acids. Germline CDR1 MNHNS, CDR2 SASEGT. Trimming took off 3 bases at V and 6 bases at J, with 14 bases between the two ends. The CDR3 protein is CASSDLYYSAGELFF. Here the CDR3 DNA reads TGTGCCAGCAGTGATCTTTACTATTCTGCCGGGGAGCTGTTTTTT.

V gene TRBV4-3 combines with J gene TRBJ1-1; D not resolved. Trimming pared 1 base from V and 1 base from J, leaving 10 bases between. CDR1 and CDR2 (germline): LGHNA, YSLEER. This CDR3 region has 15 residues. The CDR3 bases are TGCGCCAGCAGCCAAGGTTCCTTTGGGAACACTGAAGCTTTCTTT. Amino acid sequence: CASSQGSFGNTEAFF.